This T cell receptor (beta chain) derives from a study of response to subunit inactivated influenza vaccine. Overall study results and limits: The authors suggested that every seasonal influenza vaccination recruits few new T cells.

With V trimmed by 6 bases and J by 2 bases, 8 bases remained unmatched. CDR3 size: 15 residues. Germline assignment: CDR1 MNHEY and CDR2 SMNVEV (reference sequence). TCRdb reprocessed the RT-PCR reads with MiXCR, giving one entry per CDR3 protein. This sample has approximately 520,000 distinct CDR3 sequences; about 25% occur once, and the top ten carry approximately 1.9%. Points on this clonotype: Its antigen is still unknown.

Source: CD4+ T cells sorted from PBMCs, taken about 5 days after vaccination. The source is a man in his fifties or sixties who received an inactivated influenza vaccine. This chain joins TRBV27 and TRBJ2-3; 7 bases are a match to TRBD1. CDR3 loop: CASRAWDSATDTQYF. In nucleotides, the CDR3 is TGTGCCAGCAGAGCATGGGACAGCGCCACAGATACGCAGTATTTT.